The TCR beta chain described here comes from a study of blood T cell repertoires in COVID-19. Study-level information: Researchers got acute and convalescent COVID-19 samples from the United States, Italy and Spain. From T cells, B-cell-depleted T cells, or PBMCs came the material, which was cDNA or gDNA.

Libraries were prepared by immunoSEQ multiplex PCR; TCRdb keeps only in-frame clonotypes and omits some of them. The sample contains approximately 290,000 clones, 90% of which appear only once. Residents of about two dozen US areas, aged roughly 18 to 89 years, made up the participants. This TCR was sampled from a woman younger than 35 with acute COVID-19. Sequencing was done on a sample of PBMCs or T cells enriched from blood (not recorded which).

CDR3 in amino acids: CASSGGLEAFF. Written as DNA, the CDR3 is TGTGCCAGCAGTGGAGGCCTTGAAGCTTTCTTT. V gene TRBV27 combines with J gene TRBJ1-1; D not resolved. The CDR3 runs 11 residues. Trimming stripped 5 bases from V and 7 bases from J, with 8 bases between. In germline, CDR1 is MNHEY, CDR2 SMNVEV (reference sequence).